The 11 T cell receptor beta chains in this list originate from one sample, sequenced in a study of blood T cell repertoires in COVID-19. Sequencing used immunoSEQ multiplex PCR; TCRdb keeps in-frame clones, though not all of them. There are 180,000 or so clones in the sample; roughly nine tenths occur only once, and 2% to 2.5% lies in the top ten. Sample: PBMCs or T cells enriched from blood (not recorded which). The receptors come from a woman between 40 and 50 years old with acute COVID-19.

This sequence joins TRBV6-1 and TRBJ2-6, with D possibly being TRBD1 (5 bases). The V gene lost 3 bases and the J gene lost 0 bases, with 6 bases spanning the gap. There are 15 residues in the CDR3. Germline CDR1 and CDR2: MNHNS and SASEGT. Written as DNA, the CDR3 is TGTGCCAGCAGTGACGACAGCTCTGGGGCCAACGTCCTGACTTTC. This gives the protein CASSDDSSGANVLTF.

V gene TRBV16 combines with J gene TRBJ1-3; the D gene is possibly TRBD1 (5 bases). Trimming cost V 0 bases and J 3 bases, with 9 bases left between them. Germline V CDR1 and CDR2: KGHSY, FQNENV. CDR3 size: 15 residues. The CDR3 nucleotides read TGTGCCAGCAGCCAATCGAGGACATTTGGAAACACCATATATTTT. Its protein product is CASSQSRTFGNTIYF.

The chain links TRBV3-1 (or the pseudogene TRBV3-2) to TRBJ1-5, with 8 nucleotides matching TRBD1. The ends lost 5 bases at V and 6 bases at J; junction bases unmatched: 9. Germline CDR1 reads LGHDT; CDR2 reads YNNKEL (reference sequence). The CDR3 is 15 residues long. The CDR3 protein is CASSKTGQGPQPQHF. The CDR3 nucleotides are TGTGCCAGCAGCAAGACCGGACAGGGACCTCAGCCCCAGCATTTT.

The CDR3 region is CASSLEGGGPYTF. The CDR3 region has the DNA TGTGCCAGCAGCTTAGAGGGAGGGGGACCCTACACCTTC. The genes are TRBV5-5 and TRBJ1-2; D possibly corresponds to TRBD1 (6 bases). V was cut by 2 bases and J by 10 bases, with 15 bases left in between. CDR1 and CDR2 from the germline V gene are SGHKS and YYEKEE (reference sequence). The CDR3 has 13 residues. Full variable domain (remainder filled in from reference TRBV5-5 and TRBJ1-2): DAGVTQSPTHLIKTRGQQVTLRCSPISGHKSVSWYQQVLGQGPQFIFQYYEKEERGRGNFPDRFSARQFPNYSSELNVNALLLGDSALYLCASSLEGGGPYTFGSGTRLTVV.

This clone was detected only a few times. The gene calls are TRBV5-4 and TRBJ1-1; TRBD1 agrees at 7 bases. The ends lost 4 bases at V and 1 base at J; junction bases unmatched: 4. This CDR3 comprises 14 residues. Germline V gene sequence: CDR1 SGHNT, CDR2 YYREEE (reference sequence). DNA for the CDR3: TGTGCCAGCAGCGACCGGGACAGGAACACTGAAGCTTTCTTT. Protein: CASSDRDRNTEAFF.

The chain combines TRBV9 with TRBJ1-3, with D unclear. The CDR3 contains 17 residues. Germline V CDR1 and CDR2: SGDLS, YYNGEE. With 0 bases removed from V and 2 bases from J, the gap between germline ends came to 15 bases. CDR3 region: CASSVVDSAGAGNTIYF. DNA of the CDR3: TGTGCCAGCAGCGTAGTCGACTCCGCGGGAGCTGGAAACACCATATATTTT.

The chain joins TRBV5-1 to TRBJ2-3; 10 bases line up with TRBD2. Looked up from germline, CDR1 is SGHRS and CDR2 is YFSETQ. The CDR3 runs 15 residues. J gave up 5 bases and V 4 bases, and 7 bases lay outside the gene matches. The CDR3 sequence is CASSPLAGDGDTQYF. The CDR3 DNA follows: TGCGCCAGCAGCCCTCTAGCGGGGGATGGAGATACGCAGTATTTT.

The rearrangement links TRBV11-3 to TRBJ2-1; D call uncertain. Germline-derived CDR1 and CDR2 are SGHNT and YENEEA. The CDR3 covers 15 residues. V lost 7 bases to trimming and J lost 8 bases, with 21 bases between them. The CDR3, as DNA: TGTGCCAGCACGAACGGAGCCCCCTACAAGGATGAGCAGTTCTTC. Its protein is CASTNGAPYKDEQFF.

The chain has TRBV4-1 and TRBJ1-1; D is unresolved. V gave up 0 bases and J gave up 1 base, with 6 bases separating them. The CDR3 is made up of 14 amino acids. CDR1 and CDR2 from the germline V gene are MGHRA and YSYEKL. CDR3 DNA: TGCGCCAGCAGCCAAGAACGGGGGAACACTGAAGCTTTCTTT. Residues: CASSQERGNTEAFF.

V and J are TRBV15 and TRBJ1-4; D ambiguous. The CDR3 is made up of 12 amino acids. With 6 bases removed from V and 5 bases from J, the gap between germline ends came to 7 bases. In germline, CDR1 is LNHNV, CDR2 YYDKDF (reference sequence). The CDR3: CATSSPNEKLFF. The CDR3 nucleotides read TGTGCCACCAGTTCCCCGAATGAAAAACTGTTTTTT.

This chain joins TRBV5-1 and TRBJ2-1; D unclear. Trimming shortened V by 0 bases and J by 8 bases, and 12 bases separated the two germline ends. The CDR3 has 14 residues. Germline values: CDR1 SGHRS, CDR2 YFSETQ. DNA of the CDR3: TGCGCCAGCAGCTTGGTTGGTAGTAACGATGAGCAGTTCTTC. As protein: CASSLVGSNDEQFF.